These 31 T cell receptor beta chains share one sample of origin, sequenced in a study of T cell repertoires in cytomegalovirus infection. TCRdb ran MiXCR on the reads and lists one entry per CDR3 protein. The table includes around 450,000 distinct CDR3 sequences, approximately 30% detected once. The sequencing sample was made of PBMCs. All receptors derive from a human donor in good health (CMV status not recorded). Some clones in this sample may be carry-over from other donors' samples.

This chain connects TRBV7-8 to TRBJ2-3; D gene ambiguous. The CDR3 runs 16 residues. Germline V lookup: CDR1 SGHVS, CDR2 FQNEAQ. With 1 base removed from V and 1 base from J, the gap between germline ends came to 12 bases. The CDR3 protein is CASSLGVRKRTDTQYF. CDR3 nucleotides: TGTGCCAGCAGCTTAGGGGTGAGGAAACGCACAGATACGCAGTATTTT.

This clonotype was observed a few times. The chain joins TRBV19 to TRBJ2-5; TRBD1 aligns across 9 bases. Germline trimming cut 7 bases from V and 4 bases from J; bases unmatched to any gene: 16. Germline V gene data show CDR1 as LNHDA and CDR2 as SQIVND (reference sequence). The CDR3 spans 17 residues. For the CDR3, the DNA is TGTGCCAGTACCCAATCCTCCGGGACAGGGCCCCGAGAGACCCAGTACTTC. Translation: CASTQSSGTGPRETQYF.

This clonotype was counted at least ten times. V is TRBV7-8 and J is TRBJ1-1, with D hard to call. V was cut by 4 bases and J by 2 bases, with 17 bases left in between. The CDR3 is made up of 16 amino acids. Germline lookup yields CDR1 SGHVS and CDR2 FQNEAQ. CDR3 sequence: CASSSLPRALNTEAFF. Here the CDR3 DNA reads TGTGCCAGCAGCTCGCTGCCCCGAGCCCTTAACACTGAAGCTTTCTTT. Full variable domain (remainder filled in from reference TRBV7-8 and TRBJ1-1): GAGVSQSPRYKVAKRGQDVALRCDPISGHVSLFWYQQALGQGPEFLTYFQNEAQLDKSGLPSDRFFAERPEGSVSTLKIQRTQQEDSAVYLCASSSLPRALNTEAFFGQGTRLTVV.

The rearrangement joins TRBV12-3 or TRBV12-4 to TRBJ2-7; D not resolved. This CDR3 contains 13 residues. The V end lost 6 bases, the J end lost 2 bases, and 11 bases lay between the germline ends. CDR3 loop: CASSPTETYEQYF. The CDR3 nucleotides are TGTGCCAGCAGCCCGACGGAAACCTACGAGCAGTACTTC.

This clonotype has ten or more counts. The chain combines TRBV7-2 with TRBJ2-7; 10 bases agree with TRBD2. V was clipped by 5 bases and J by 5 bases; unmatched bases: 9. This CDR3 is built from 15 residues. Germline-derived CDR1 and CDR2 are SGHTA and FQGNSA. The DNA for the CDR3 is TGTGCCAGCAGCCTAAGCGGGGGGGCTCCCAACGAGCAGTACTTC. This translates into CASSLSGGAPNEQYF.

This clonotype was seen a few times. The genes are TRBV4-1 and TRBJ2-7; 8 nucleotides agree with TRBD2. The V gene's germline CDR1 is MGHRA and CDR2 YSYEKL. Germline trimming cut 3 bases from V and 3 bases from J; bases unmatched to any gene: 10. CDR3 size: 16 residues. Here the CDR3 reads CASSHLSGTSFYEQYF. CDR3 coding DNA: TGCGCCAGCAGCCACCTATCCGGGACTAGTTTCTACGAGCAGTACTTC.

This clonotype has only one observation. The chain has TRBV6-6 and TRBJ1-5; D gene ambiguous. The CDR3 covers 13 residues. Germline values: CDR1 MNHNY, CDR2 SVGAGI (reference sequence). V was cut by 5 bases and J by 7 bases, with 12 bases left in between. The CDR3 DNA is TGTGCCAGCAGTGACGGGTATCGGCAGCCCCAGCATTTT. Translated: CASSDGYRQPQHF.

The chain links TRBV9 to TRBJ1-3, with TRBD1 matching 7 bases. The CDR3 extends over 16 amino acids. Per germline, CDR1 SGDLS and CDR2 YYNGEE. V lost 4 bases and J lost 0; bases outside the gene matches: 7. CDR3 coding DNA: TGTGCCAGCAGCTGGGGACAGATAGTCTCTGGAAACACCATATATTTT. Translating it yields CASSWGQIVSGNTIYF. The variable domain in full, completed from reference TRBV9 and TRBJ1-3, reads DSGVTQTPKHLITATGQRVTLRCSPRSGDLSVYWYQQSLDQGLQFLIQYYNGEERAKGNILERFSAQQFPDLHSELNLSSLELGDSALYFCASSWGQIVSGNTIYFGEGSWLTVV.

CDR3 amino acids: CASSSDRGRQPQHF. The CDR3 bases are TGTGCCAGCAGCTCTGACAGGGGACGGCAGCCCCAGCATTTT. The V call is TRBV7-8, the J call TRBJ1-5, with TRBD1 matching 8 bases. Germline values: CDR1 SGHVS, CDR2 FQNEAQ. The junction had 6 bases not matched to a gene; V was cut back by 4 bases and J by 7 bases. The CDR3 has 14 residues.

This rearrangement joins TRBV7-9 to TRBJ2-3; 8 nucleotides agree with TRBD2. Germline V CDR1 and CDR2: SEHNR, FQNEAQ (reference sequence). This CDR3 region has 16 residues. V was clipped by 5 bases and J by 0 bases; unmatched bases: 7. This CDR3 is CASSHTRLASTDTQYF. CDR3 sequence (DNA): TGTGCCAGCAGCCACACCAGACTAGCGAGCACAGATACGCAGTATTTT.

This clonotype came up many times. CDR3 loop: CASSILPGSGGTEAFF. The CDR3 DNA reads as TGTGCCAGCAGTATACTACCCGGGTCCGGGGGCACTGAAGCTTTCTTT. The chain carries TRBV12-3 or TRBV12-4 and TRBJ1-1; TRBD1 might be the D (5 bases). Trimming cost V 5 bases and J 4 bases, with 20 bases left between them. This CDR3 contains 16 residues.

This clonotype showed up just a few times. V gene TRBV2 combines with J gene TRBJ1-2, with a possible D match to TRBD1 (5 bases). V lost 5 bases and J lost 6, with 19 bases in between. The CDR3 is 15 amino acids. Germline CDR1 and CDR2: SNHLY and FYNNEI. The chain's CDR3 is CASSPNTDRTNGYTF. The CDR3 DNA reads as TGTGCCAGCAGTCCGAATACCGACAGAACGAATGGCTACACCTTC.

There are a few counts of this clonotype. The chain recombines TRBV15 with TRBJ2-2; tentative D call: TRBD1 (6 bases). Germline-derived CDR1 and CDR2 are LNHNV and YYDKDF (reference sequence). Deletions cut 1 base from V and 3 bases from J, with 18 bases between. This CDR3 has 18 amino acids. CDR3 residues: CATSRALRGPRDTGELFF. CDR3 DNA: TGTGCCACCAGCAGAGCTCTCAGGGGCCCGAGGGACACCGGGGAGCTGTTTTTT.

The CDR3 DNA reads TGTGCCAGCAGTGACCGGAACCCTGGAAACACCATATATTTT. Translation gives CASSDRNPGNTIYF. V usage is TRBV6-1 and J usage is TRBJ1-3, with no clear D. Looked up from germline, CDR1 is MNHNS and CDR2 is SASEGT. V was trimmed by 3 bases and J by 2 bases, leaving 8 bases between them. CDR3 size: 14 residues.

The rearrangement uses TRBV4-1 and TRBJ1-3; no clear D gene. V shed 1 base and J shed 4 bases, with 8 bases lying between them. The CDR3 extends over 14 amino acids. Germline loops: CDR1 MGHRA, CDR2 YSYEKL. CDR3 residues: CASSQGNLGNTIYF. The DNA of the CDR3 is TGCGCCAGCAGCCAAGGGAACCTCGGAAACACCATATATTTT.

This CDR3 is CASSFTGESEQYF. CDR3 DNA sequence: TGTGCCAGCAGCTTCACCGGGGAGAGCGAGCAGTACTTC. The chain uses TRBV13 and TRBJ2-7; a possible D gene is TRBD2 (5 bases). Trimming pared 3 bases from V and 6 bases from J, leaving 12 bases between. This CDR3 region has 13 residues. CDR1 and CDR2 (germline): PRHDT, FYEKMQ (reference sequence).

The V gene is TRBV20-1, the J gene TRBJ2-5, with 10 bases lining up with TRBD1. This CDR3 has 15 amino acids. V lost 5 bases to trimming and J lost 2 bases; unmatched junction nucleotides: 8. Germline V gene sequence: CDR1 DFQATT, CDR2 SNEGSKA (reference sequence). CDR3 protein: CSAPLTGGRQETQYF. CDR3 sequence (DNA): TGCAGTGCTCCCTTGACAGGGGGCCGGCAAGAGACCCAGTACTTC.

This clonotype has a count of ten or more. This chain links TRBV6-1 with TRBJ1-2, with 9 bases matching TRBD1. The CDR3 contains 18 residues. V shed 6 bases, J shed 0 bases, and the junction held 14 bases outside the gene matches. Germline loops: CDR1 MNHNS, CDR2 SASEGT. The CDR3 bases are TGTGCCAGCAGACCCTCGGACAGGGGTGGGGAAGCTAACTATGGCTACACCTTC. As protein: CASRPSDRGGEANYGYTF.

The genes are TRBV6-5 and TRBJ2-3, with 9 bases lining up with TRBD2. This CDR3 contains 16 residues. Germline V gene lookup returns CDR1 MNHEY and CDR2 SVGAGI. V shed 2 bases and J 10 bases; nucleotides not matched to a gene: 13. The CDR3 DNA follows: TGTGCCAGCAGTTACGGGGGTTTCTCTAGCGGGGCTGCGCAGTATTTT. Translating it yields CASSYGGFSSGAAQYF.

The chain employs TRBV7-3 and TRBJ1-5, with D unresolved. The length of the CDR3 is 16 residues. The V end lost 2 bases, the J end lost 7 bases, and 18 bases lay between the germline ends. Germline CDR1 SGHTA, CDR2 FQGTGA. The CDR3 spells CASSLPRSGSGQPQHF. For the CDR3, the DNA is TGTGCCAGCAGCTTACCACGGAGTGGGAGTGGACAGCCCCAGCATTTT. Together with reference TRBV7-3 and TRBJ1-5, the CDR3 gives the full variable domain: GAGVSQTPSNKVTEKGKYVELRCDPISGHTALYWYRQSLGQGPEFLIYFQGTGAADDSGLPNDRFFAVRPEGSVSTLKIQRTERGDSAVYLCASSLPRSGSGQPQHFGDGTRLSIL.

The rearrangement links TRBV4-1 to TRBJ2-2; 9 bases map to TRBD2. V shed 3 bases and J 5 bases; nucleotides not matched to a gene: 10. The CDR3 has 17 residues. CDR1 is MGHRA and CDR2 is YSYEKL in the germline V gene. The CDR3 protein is CASSHTGGGAGTGELFF. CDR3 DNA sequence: TGCGCCAGCAGCCACACTGGCGGGGGGGCGGGAACCGGGGAGCTGTTTTTT.

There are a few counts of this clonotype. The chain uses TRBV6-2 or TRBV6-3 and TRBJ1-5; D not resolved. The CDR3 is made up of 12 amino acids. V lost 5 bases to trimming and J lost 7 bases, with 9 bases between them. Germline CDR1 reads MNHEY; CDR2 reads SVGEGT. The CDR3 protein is CASSHLNQPQHF. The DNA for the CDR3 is TGTGCCAGCAGTCACCTCAACCAGCCCCAGCATTTT.

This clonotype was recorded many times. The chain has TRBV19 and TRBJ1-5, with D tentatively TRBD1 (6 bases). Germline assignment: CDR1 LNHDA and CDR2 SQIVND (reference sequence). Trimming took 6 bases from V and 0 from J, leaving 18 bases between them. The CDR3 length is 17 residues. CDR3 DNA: TGTGCCAGTAGGAGCCGCGGGGGGGCTCATAGCAATCAGCCCCAGCATTTT. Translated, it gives CASRSRGGAHSNQPQHF.

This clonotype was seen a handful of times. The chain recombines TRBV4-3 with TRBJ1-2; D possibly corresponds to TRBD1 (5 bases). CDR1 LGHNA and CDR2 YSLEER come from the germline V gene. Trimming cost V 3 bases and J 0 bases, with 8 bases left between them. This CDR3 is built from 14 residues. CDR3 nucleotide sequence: TGCGCCAGCAGCCATGCAGGGACTAACTATGGCTACACCTTC. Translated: CASSHAGTNYGYTF.

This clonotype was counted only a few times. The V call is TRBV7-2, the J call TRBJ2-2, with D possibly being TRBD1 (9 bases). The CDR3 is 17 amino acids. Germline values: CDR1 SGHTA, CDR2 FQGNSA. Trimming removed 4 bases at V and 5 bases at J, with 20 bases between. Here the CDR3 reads CASSSPGGTGFTGELFF. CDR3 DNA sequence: TGTGCCAGCAGCTCTCCGGGGGGGACAGGGTTTACCGGGGAGCTGTTTTTT.

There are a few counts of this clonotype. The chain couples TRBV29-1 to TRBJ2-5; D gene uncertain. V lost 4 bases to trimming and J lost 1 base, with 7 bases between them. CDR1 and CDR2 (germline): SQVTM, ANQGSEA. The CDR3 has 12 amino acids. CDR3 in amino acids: CSVGQIQETQYF. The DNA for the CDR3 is TGCAGCGTTGGACAAATCCAAGAGACCCAGTACTTC.

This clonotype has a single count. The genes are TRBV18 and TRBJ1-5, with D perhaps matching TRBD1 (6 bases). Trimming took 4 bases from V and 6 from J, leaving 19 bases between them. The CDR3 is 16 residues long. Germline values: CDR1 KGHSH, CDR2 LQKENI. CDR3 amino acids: CASSRQGVGGPQPQHF. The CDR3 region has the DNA TGTGCCAGCTCACGGCAAGGGGTCGGGGGCCCTCAGCCCCAGCATTTT. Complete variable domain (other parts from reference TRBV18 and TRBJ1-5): NAGVMQNPRHLVRRRGQEARLRCSPMKGHSHVYWYRQLPEEGLKFMVYLQKENIIDESGMPKERFSAEFPKEGPSILRIQQVVRGDSAAYFCASSRQGVGGPQPQHFGDGTRLSIL.

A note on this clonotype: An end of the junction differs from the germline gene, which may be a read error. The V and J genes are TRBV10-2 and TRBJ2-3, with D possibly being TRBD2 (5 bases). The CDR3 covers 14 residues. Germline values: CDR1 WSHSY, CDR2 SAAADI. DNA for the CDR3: TGCGCCAGCAGTGAGCAGCGGAGCAAAGATACGCAGTATTTT. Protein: CASSEQRSKDTQYF.

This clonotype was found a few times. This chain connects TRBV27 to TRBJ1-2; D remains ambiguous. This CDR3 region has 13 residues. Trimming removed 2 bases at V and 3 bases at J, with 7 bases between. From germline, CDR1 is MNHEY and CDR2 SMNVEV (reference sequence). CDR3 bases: TGTGCCAGCAGTTTAGGGTGGGACTATGGCTACACCTTC. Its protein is CASSLGWDYGYTF.

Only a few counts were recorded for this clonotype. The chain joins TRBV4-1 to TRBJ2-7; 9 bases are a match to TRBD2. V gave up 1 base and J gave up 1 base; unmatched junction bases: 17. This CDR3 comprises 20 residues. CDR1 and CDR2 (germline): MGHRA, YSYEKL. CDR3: CASSQAPLRGGLPGSYEQYF. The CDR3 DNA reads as TGCGCCAGCAGCCAAGCGCCCTTGCGGGGGGGCCTCCCGGGGTCCTACGAGCAGTACTTC.

CDR3 protein: CASSSYRGISEAFF. As DNA, the CDR3 is TGTGCCAGCAGCTCTTACAGGGGGATCTCCGAAGCTTTCTTT. This sequence joins TRBV7-9 and TRBJ1-1; 8 bases line up with TRBD1. V trimming: 4 bases; J trimming: 8 bases; junction bases outside the gene matches: 9. The CDR3 spans 14 residues. The germline gives CDR1 SEHNR, CDR2 FQNEAQ (reference sequence).